A single TCR beta chain is shown here with its context. What it binds is unknown. This sample was included in a study of cytomegalovirus exposure and HLA in healthy donors. Study at large: The roughly 120 validation repertoires, a later analysis reported, used the same platform as the approximately 650 first-cohort repertoires. Study results and caveats: Cytomegalovirus association was listed for about 170 TCR beta chains. Confirmation was obtained in vitro that three CMV-associated chains are specific for CMV antigens.

The germline V gene has CDR1 MNHEY and CDR2 SVGAGI. The V gene end was trimmed by 6 bases and the J gene end by 3 bases; junction bases not matched to a gene: 7. The CDR3 spans 15 residues. The table came from immunoSEQ multiplex PCR; TCRdb's copy has only in-frame clones and leaves some out. The sample carries about 150,000 clones, around 90% recorded once. This chain links TRBV6-5 with TRBJ2-1, with TRBD2 matching 8 bases. The source material was PBMCs. The clonotype originates from a woman in her 30s in good health and CMV-seropositive. CDR3 bases: TGTGCCAGCAGCGACCTCACTAGCGGCTACAATGAGCAGTTCTTC. Protein: CASSDLTSGYNEQFF.